The 5 T cell receptor beta chains in this list originate from one sample, sequenced in a study of T cell responses to AZD1222 COVID-19 vaccine. Assay: immunoSEQ multiplex PCR; the TCRdb copy retains only in-frame clones and omits some. The sample consists of 120,000 to 150,000 clones, approximately 90% of them appearing once. Specimen: peripheral blood, collected 28 days after the second AZD1222 dose. The source of these receptors is an adult who received the AZD1222 COVID-19 vaccine.

The CDR3 reads CASRRTPRSYTF. The CDR3 DNA sequence: TGTGCCAGCCGTCGGACGCCCAGGAGCTACACCTTC. The chain links TRBV12-3 or TRBV12-4 to TRBJ1-2; D is ambiguous. The V end was cut by 8 bases, the J end by 9 bases, with 16 bases between. This CDR3 comprises 12 residues.

The genes are TRBV18 and TRBJ1-2; D might be TRBD1 (6 bases). CDR3 length: 15 residues. Trimming removed 5 bases at V and 0 bases at J, with 13 bases between. Germline values: CDR1 KGHSH, CDR2 LQKENI. The DNA for the CDR3 is TGTGCCAGCTCATCGGACAGCACTCCTAACTATGGCTACACCTTC. Translating it yields CASSSDSTPNYGYTF.

The V gene is TRBV5-1, the J gene TRBJ2-1, with no clear D. There are 11 residues in the CDR3. V lost 4 bases and J 9 bases, leaving 8 bases between the germline ends. Per the germline V gene, CDR1 is SGHRS and CDR2 is YFSETQ. The DNA of the CDR3 is TGCGCCAGCAGCCTTGCTGTTGAGCAGTTCTTC. This encodes CASSLAVEQFF. The full variable domain, completed using reference TRBV5-1 and TRBJ2-1, is KAGVTQTPRYLIKTRGQQVTLSCSPISGHRSVSWYQQTPGQGLQFLFEYFSETQRNKGNFPGRFSGRQFSNSRSEMNVSTLELGDSALYLCASSLAVEQFFGPGTRLTVL.

This clone was seen just once. The rearrangement uses TRBV4-2 and TRBJ2-7; D tentatively fits TRBD1 or TRBD2 (6 bases each). The CDR3 contains 16 residues. Trimming removed 1 base from V and 5 bases from J, with 18 bases in between. Germline lookup yields CDR1 LGHNA and CDR2 YNFKEQ. CDR3 nucleotides: TGTGCCAGCAGCCAAGGAGGGGGTGCGGGGAACGACGAGCAGTACTTC. This codes for CASSQGGGAGNDEQYF.

The V call is TRBV7-9, the J call TRBJ1-5, with D possibly TRBD1 on 5 matching bases. Germline V gene sequence: CDR1 SEHNR, CDR2 FQNEAQ (reference sequence). Between the trimmed V and J ends, which lost 3 bases and 3 bases, there was a span of 9 bases. This CDR3 has 14 residues. The DNA for the CDR3 is TGTGCCAGCAGCTTTGGAGGGGCCAATCAGCCCCAGCATTTT. The encoded protein is CASSFGGANQPQHF.